What follows is one T cell receptor beta chain and its context. Germline CDR1 is SGHAT and CDR2 is FQNNGV. V lost 1 base, J lost 4 bases, and 15 bases lay in between. The CDR3 extends over 16 amino acids. Measured with immunoSEQ multiplex PCR; TCRdb has only the in-frame clones, and not every one. The sample comprises about 220,000 clones, around four fifths of which are singletons, and 8.2% rests with the top ten. The data were obtained in a study of blood T cell repertoires in COVID-19. The receptor comes from a woman in her forties or fifties with acute or convalescent COVID-19. What was sequenced was peripheral blood. The chain couples TRBV11-2 to TRBJ2-3, with D possibly being TRBD2 (6 bases). CDR3 amino acids: CASSLVLREPADTQYF. The CDR3 bases are TGTGCCAGCAGCTTAGTTCTGCGGGAACCGGCAGATACGCAGTATTTT.